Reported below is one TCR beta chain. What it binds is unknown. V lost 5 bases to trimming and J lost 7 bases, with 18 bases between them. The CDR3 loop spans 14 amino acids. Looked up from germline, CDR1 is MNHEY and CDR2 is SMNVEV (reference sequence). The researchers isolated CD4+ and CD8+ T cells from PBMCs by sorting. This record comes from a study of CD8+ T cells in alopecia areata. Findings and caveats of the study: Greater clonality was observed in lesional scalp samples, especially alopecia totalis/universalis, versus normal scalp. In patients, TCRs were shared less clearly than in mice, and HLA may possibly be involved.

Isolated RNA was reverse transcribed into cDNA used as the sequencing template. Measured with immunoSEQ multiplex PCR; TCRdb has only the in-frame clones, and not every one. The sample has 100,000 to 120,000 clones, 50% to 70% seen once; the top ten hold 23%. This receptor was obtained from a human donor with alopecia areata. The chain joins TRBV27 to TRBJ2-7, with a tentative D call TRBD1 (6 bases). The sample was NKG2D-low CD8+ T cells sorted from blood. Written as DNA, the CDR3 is TGTGCCAGCAGTAACGAGGGGACACGAAGGGAGCAGTACTTC. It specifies CASSNEGTRREQYF.